This record looks at one TCR beta chain sequence and its context. No antigen is known for it. Within one base of it there is no much larger clone, and no base qualities were kept. This sample is drawn from a study of cytomegalovirus exposure and HLA in healthy donors (dated by TCRdb to 2016 to 2017). Context from the whole study: An earlier analysis of several hundred of the donors reported over 250 Gb of sequence data and some 110 million unique TCR beta sequences obtained from roughly 180 million T cells. An early release covering about 600 HLA-typed donors comprised roughly 300 gigabases of sequencing data and roughly 86 million unique TCR sequences. Of the 300 to 500 genotyped donors, 75% to 85% were placed in the genetic ancestry cluster associated with self-reported Caucasian donors. The study aimed to test whether signatures of past pathogen exposure could be identified by cataloging public T cell receptors. Using immunosequencing, the study profiled T cell repertoires from fewer than 850 subjects and related those repertoires to cytomegalovirus serostatus. In addition to the first cohort of 650 to 750 subjects, a separate validation cohort of over 90 different subjects was used. The study combined high-throughput TCR immunosequencing, statistical association of individual TCRs with disease status, and machine learning to predict cytomegalovirus infection status. A later analysis re-analyzed previously published TCR beta repertoires from 650 to 800 donors and added high-resolution HLA genotyping to study TCR occurrence patterns. Rather than using new phenotypic data, the later analysis identified candidate immune exposures from TCR beta sequences and from how often those sequences occurred across donors. An earlier analysis of 450 to 750 of the donors used high-throughput TCR beta sequencing to judge whether each TCR beta V gene segment behaved as functional or pseudogenic. Donor age, sex, ethnicity and CMV serostatus were compiled alongside the repertoire data. Genome-wide SNP genotypes for about 65% of the roughly 670 donors were used in a later genetic analysis, which treated that subset as a discovery cohort. Every repertoire in the discovery cohort had been generated on one and the same sequencing platform. Both class I and class II loci were covered by HLA typing, at four-digit resolution. The number of donors typed differed by locus, with about 629-640 for A, B, C, DRB1 and DQB1, around 500 for DQA1, over 600 for DPA1, and approximately 470 for DPB1. Five DR-DQ haplotypes were handled as single units for association and clustering, since linkage in the cohort was strong. Among roughly 400 genotyped donors of the cohort, an average of about 240,000 unique TCR beta nucleotide sequences were sequenced per donor, roughly a sixth of them non-productive.

The cohort consisted of more than 650 healthy bone marrow donors. Cohort members were all nominally healthy when sampled, although unrecorded immune exposures were likely present. The donor was CMV seropositive and was included in the group of 290 or so seropositive cohort members. A peripheral blood sample was collected from each donor, and TCR beta sequencing was performed on peripheral blood mononuclear cells. Genomic DNA extraction from the blood cell samples was performed with the Qiagen DNeasy Blood Extraction Kit. Library generation was performed with the immunoSEQ multiplex PCR assay. The multiplex PCR relied on a mix of 60 forward primers for TCR Vbeta segments and 13 reverse primers for TCR Jbeta segments. A multiplex PCR assay on genomic DNA amplified the CDR3 region of rearranged TCR beta genes. The Illumina HiSeq System was used to sequence the amplified TCR beta libraries as 87-base-pair reads. In the authors' own workflow: Across the 640 or so repertoires, a later analysis counted tens of millions of unique TCR beta chains, some 11 million of which were shared by at least two donors. Raw reads were error-corrected and collapsed into unique sequences with a nearest-neighbor algorithm that merged closely related sequences to remove PCR and sequencing errors. To assign V, D and J gene segments, CDR3 sequences were aligned to IMGT reference sequences. For a sequence to be retained, a match of at least six nucleotides was required to both a V gene segment and a J gene segment. Rearrangements were called productive when the CDR3 lacked stop codons and stayed in frame with V and J; all others were non-productive. Following IMGT convention, CDR3 was defined as the stretch from the second conserved V-encoded cysteine up to the conserved J-encoded phenylalanine. In an earlier analysis of more than 550 of the donors, sequences lacking an unambiguous match to a single V gene segment were excluded. An earlier analysis of 500 to 700 of the donors classified V segments as functional when productive rearrangements were above 56.7% and as segregating when the standard deviation between donors was above 5%. A statistical classification framework was built to diagnose cytomegalovirus status from the catalog of TCR beta chain sequences. In a later analysis, V and J genes were assigned by comparing TCR nucleotide sequences against IMGT/GENE-DB human TR gene sequences. A later analysis assigned CDR3 sequences and most-parsimonious VDJ recombination scenarios with the TCRdist pipeline. In a later analysis, each TCR beta chain was defined by its CDR3 amino acid sequence together with its V-gene family, and reads without a unique V-gene family were excluded. As a way to deal with suspected cross-contamination and a sequencing artifact, a later analysis dropped roughly 620 nucleotide sequences that were highly shared and had low generation probability. In a later analysis, a clonal expansion index was calculated for each public chain from normalized within-repertoire ranks of inferred template counts. In a later analysis, generation probabilities were computed with a VDJ recombination model fitted to out-of-frame rearrangements, and the resulting probabilities were checked against IGoR. Hypergeometric tests were used in a later analysis to score TCR-TCR, TCR-HLA and TCR-CMV co-occurrence, with a repertoire-size bias correction applied to the TCR pairs. In a later analysis, false discovery rates were estimated by permuting HLA or CMV assignments 20 times. In a later analysis, co-occurring TCRs were grouped using DBSCAN, and TCRdist sequence similarity was added for clustering within HLA-allele-positive subsets. Repertoires with fewer than 30,000 or more than 120,000 public chains were left out of co-occurrence clustering, as were five repertoires with anomalous nucleotide sharing. In its TCRdb copy, this immuneACCESS table keeps in-frame sequences only and misses some clones. Where compared with another copy, unresolved V genes explain less than half of these, and the others have no known cause. From that table come the V and J calls and clone size; the DNA was used to work out D and trimming. The sample profile shows 160,000 or so clones; 65% to 90% of them were found once. Of the sample, roughly 6.5% is held by the ten largest clones.

V lost 2 bases and J lost 4 bases; the stretch between them is 18 bases long. Reading the germline V gene gives CDR1 MGHRA and CDR2 YSYEKL. Taken from cysteine to phenylalanine, the CDR3 has 16 residues. This entry keeps only the CDR3 DNA: 48 bases, framed from base 1. Results and caveats for the whole study, not just this receptor: Roughly uniform sequencing depth across donors was assumed in presence/absence analyses, although this assumption may not hold. A cluster of highly shared sequence variants was judged likely to be a technical artifact of the sequencing pipeline. Most TCR sequences were seen in very few donors, while some public TCRs were found in many individuals. Because the 87-base-pair reads could not distinguish some IMGT-functional V segments, including TRBV6-2 and TRBV6-3, those segments were excluded. A later genetic analysis associated a missense DCLRE1C variant with V-gene and J-gene trimming of TCR beta chains, and an independent cohort replicated the association. In a later genetic analysis, fewer N-insertions in productive TCRs were reported among donors in an Asian-associated ancestry cluster than the approximately 630-donor mean. Linkage disequilibrium might explain the correlated functional status among segregating V segments, but an unknown experimental factor could not be ruled out. A few of the identified cytomegalovirus-associated TCR beta chains were confirmed in vitro to be specific for cytomegalovirus antigens. A further reported finding was that TCR beta sequences accurately predicted the HLA-A and HLA-B alleles for most subjects in the first cohort. This cohort had only TCR beta chains sequenced, and the lack of alpha or paired-chain data limited which features could be detected. When HLA alleles, especially DR and DQ, strongly co-occurred, TCR associations were difficult to assign to individual alleles. Broadly in line with IMGT annotations, most TCR beta V segments showed up in productive rearrangements about 87% or about 30% of the time in an earlier analysis of 587 of the donors. The classifier was reported to diagnose cytomegalovirus status with high specificity and sensitivity in both the original cohort and the validation cohort. According to a later analysis, most CMV-associated TCR beta chains appeared to be HLA-restricted, and the HLA associations seemed to be driven largely by CMV exposure. Because counts were too low, fewer than 20 rarely observed V segments, including chromosome 9 orphons, were excluded from the earlier analysis of 587 of the donors. For the cohort, immune exposure information was limited to CMV serostatus. According to the authors, the approach could potentially be generalized to other disease states and immunological phenotypes. Specific HLA alleles were associated with 15,000 to 20,000 TCR beta sequences at a false discovery rate of 0.05 in a later analysis. In a later analysis, TCR association rates were found to vary across HLA loci, with the most associated TCRs seen for DRB1 alleles and the fewest for HLA-C alleles. A later analysis reported that several top co-occurrence clusters appeared linked to parvovirus B19, influenza, CMV and Epstein-Barr virus. Compared with equally common non-associated chains, HLA-associated TCR beta chains in a later analysis were more clonally expanded and had lower generation probabilities. The study gave a list of 150 to 200 TCR beta chains associated with cytomegalovirus. Because HLA typing was missing for some donors at each locus, association tests included only the typed subset.

The chain joins TRBV4-1 to TRBJ2-7; the D gene is perhaps TRBD1, from 6 matching bases. Sequences were obtained from PBMCs. This TCR was sampled from a man in his fifties in good health and CMV-seropositive. The sequenced DNA is TGCGCCAGCAGCCAATCCCCGGAGCAGAGGGGGTACGAGCAGTACTTC. Its protein reads: CASSQSPEQRGYEQYF.